These T cell receptor beta chains were read from a single sample in a study of cytomegalovirus exposure and HLA in healthy donors. The table came from immunoSEQ multiplex PCR; TCRdb's copy has only in-frame clones and leaves some out. The data show roughly 140,000 clones, roughly 79% seen once. Sequenced input: PBMCs. These TCRs come from a woman aged 55-75 years in good health and CMV-seropositive. Both conserved end residues are part of each CDR3. The D gene is left open where the match is weak. Some rows have no size entry. The others give once, few or many, or a class for an expanded clone.

j_gene,d_gene,abundance,v_gene,CDR3aa,CDR3nt
TRBJ1-2,NA,NA,TRBV7-6,CASSPTGRIGYGYTF,TGTGCCAGCAGCCCCACAGGGCGGATAGGCTATGGCTACACCTTC
TRBJ2-7,NA,NA,TRBV29-1,CSVRALGPSYEQYF,TGCAGCGTTCGCGCGCTAGGCCCTTCCTACGAGCAGTACTTC
TRBJ2-7,TRBD2,NA,TRBV2,CASRWASGRVGKDEQYF,TGTGCCAGCAGATGGGCTAGCGGGAGAGTGGGAAAAGACGAGCAGTACTTC
TRBJ1-1,NA,NA,TRBV5-1,CASSTTTGFTEAFF,TGCGCCAGCAGCACGACCACAGGGTTTACTGAAGCTTTCTTT
TRBJ1-2,NA,NA,TRBV27,CASRTIEGDGYTF,TGTGCCAGCAGGACGATCGAAGGGGATGGCTACACCTTC
TRBJ2-1,TRBD2,once,TRBV28,CASSSKLAGGINNEQFF,TGTGCCAGCAGTTCAAAACTAGCGGGCGGGATCAACAATGAGCAGTTCTTC
TRBJ2-3,NA,NA,TRBV11-2,CASSLSAADTQYF,TGTGCCAGCAGCTTGAGTGCGGCAGATACGCAGTATTTT
TRBJ2-7,TRBD1,NA,TRBV4-2,CASSQELQGIYEQYF,TGTGCCAGCAGCCAAGAGTTACAGGGGATCTACGAGCAGTACTTC
TRBJ2-1,TRBD2,NA,TRBV30,CACSVTSGNDEQFF,TGTGCCTGTTCGGTGACTAGCGGGAACGATGAGCAGTTCTTC
TRBJ2-1,NA,NA,TRBV13,CASSRDRTGYNEQFF,TGTGCCAGCAGCCGTGACAGGACGGGATACAATGAGCAGTTCTTC
TRBJ2-7,TRBD1,NA,TRBV7-9,CASSRQGEQYF,TGTGCCAGCAGCCGACAGGGCGAGCAGTACTTC
TRBJ2-5,NA,NA,TRBV28,CASSLVGASETQYF,TGTGCCAGCAGTCTGGTGGGCGCCTCGGAGACCCAGTACTTC
TRBJ2-7,NA,NA,TRBV27,CASSLRGNSYEQYF,TGTGCCAGCAGTTTAAGGGGGAACTCCTACGAGCAGTACTTC
TRBJ1-3,NA,NA,TRBV29-1,CSVVVGGTGNTIYF,TGCAGCGTTGTCGTGGGGGGGACTGGAAACACCATATATTTT
TRBJ2-5,TRBD1,NA,TRBV7-2,CASSGTGLRGTQYF,TGTGCCAGCAGCGGGACAGGCCTCAGGGGGACCCAGTACTTC
TRBJ1-1,TRBD1,NA,TRBV27,CASSADRGRFAEAFF,TGTGCCAGCAGTGCTGACAGGGGGCGTTTCGCTGAAGCTTTCTTT
TRBJ2-1,TRBD2,NA,TRBV10-3,CAITSSGEYNEQFF,TGTGCCATCACGTCTAGCGGGGAATACAATGAGCAGTTCTTC
TRBJ1-1,NA,NA,TRBV7-9,CASSLGRGLDTEAFF,TGTGCCAGCAGCTTGGGCAGGGGTTTGGACACTGAAGCTTTCTTT
TRBJ2-4,TRBD2,NA,TRBV18,CASQPSGRGNIQYF,TGTGCCAGCCAGCCTAGCGGGAGGGGAAACATTCAGTACTTC
TRBJ2-7,NA,NA,TRBV5-1,CASSLEQAYEQYF,TGCGCCAGCAGCTTGGAACAGGCCTACGAGCAGTACTTC
TRBJ2-1,NA,NA,TRBV23-1,CASSLGGNEQFF,TGCGCCAGCAGTCTAGGAGGAAATGAGCAGTTCTTC
TRBJ1-2,NA,NA,TRBV27,CASSLSAGAHYGYTF,TGTGCCAGCAGTTTGTCGGCAGGGGCCCACTATGGCTACACCTTC
TRBJ2-5,NA,NA,TRBV4-1,CASSQVQSPETQYF,TGCGCCAGCAGCCAAGTACAGAGCCCGGAGACCCAGTACTTC
TRBJ1-6,NA,few,TRBV2,CASISEDLNSPLHF,TGTGCCAGCATATCTGAGGATTTAAATTCACCCCTCCACTTT
TRBJ2-7,TRBD2,NA,TRBV5-8,CASSFRMTSPTYEQYF,TGTGCCAGCAGCTTCCGGATGACTAGCCCGACCTACGAGCAGTACTTC
TRBJ2-7,NA,NA,TRBV4-3,CASSHQVTYEQYF,TGCGCCAGCAGCCATCAGGTGACCTACGAGCAGTACTTC
TRBJ2-7,NA,NA,TRBV19,CATHPGGPYEQYF,TGTGCCACCCACCCCGGCGGGCCGTACGAGCAGTACTTC
TRBJ1-6,TRBD1,NA,TRBV19,CARGTASNSPLHF,TGTGCCAGAGGGACAGCTAGTAATTCACCCCTCCACTTT
TRBJ2-7,TRBD1,NA,TRBV4-1,CASSQEDRAAYEQYF,TGCGCCAGCAGCCAAGAAGACAGGGCGGCCTACGAGCAGTACTTC
TRBJ2-1,NA,NA,TRBV28,CASSLALGLAGHEQFF,TGTGCCAGCAGTTTAGCGTTGGGTCTAGCCGGCCATGAGCAGTTCTTC
TRBJ1-5,TRBD1,NA,TRBV6-6,CASSPRQGTGNQPQHF,TGTGCCAGCAGTCCGAGACAGGGCACGGGCAATCAGCCCCAGCATTTT
TRBJ2-5,NA,NA,TRBV23-1,CASSQSRLQETQYF,TGCGCCAGCAGTCAATCAAGACTTCAAGAGACCCAGTACTTC
TRBJ2-1,TRBD2,NA,TRBV29-1,CSIPSGMSYNEQFF,TGCAGCATACCTAGCGGGATGTCCTACAATGAGCAGTTCTTC
TRBJ1-2,TRBD1,NA,TRBV19,CASSIRQGDYGYTF,TGTGCCAGTAGTATCCGACAGGGAGACTATGGCTACACCTTC
TRBJ2-6,TRBD1,NA,TRBV4-1,CASSGFQGAVGANVLTF,TGCGCCAGCAGCGGATTCCAGGGGGCTGTTGGGGCCAACGTCCTGACTTTC
TRBJ2-1,TRBD2,NA,TRBV30,CAWSSGGPHNEQFF,TGTGCCTGGAGTTCGGGAGGGCCCCACAATGAGCAGTTCTTC
TRBJ1-1,NA,NA,TRBV30,CAWTRRAEAFF,TGTGCCTGGACCCGCCGAGCTGAAGCTTTCTTT
TRBJ1-3,TRBD1,NA,TRBV19,CASSLQGTGNTIYF,TGTGCCAGTAGTTTACAGGGGACTGGAAACACCATATATTTT
TRBJ2-7,NA,NA,TRBV5-1,CASSLAGTAQLEQYF,TGCGCCAGCAGCTTGGCCGGGACTGCTCAGCTCGAGCAGTACTTC
TRBJ1-2,TRBD1,NA,TRBV7-2,CASSLARGTGTYGYTF,TGTGCCAGCAGCTTAGCTAGGGGGACAGGGACCTATGGCTACACCTTC
TRBJ1-2,NA,NA,TRBV28,CASTMGGIYGYTF,TGTGCCAGCACCATGGGGGGAATCTATGGCTACACCTTC
TRBJ2-7,TRBD2,once,TRBV4-1,CASSQVFPGGEQYF,TGCGCCAGCAGCCAAGTTTTCCCGGGAGGCGAGCAGTACTTC
TRBJ2-7,NA,NA,TRBV5-4,CASSEGWQPSYEQYF,TGTGCCAGCAGCGAGGGTTGGCAGCCCTCCTACGAGCAGTACTTC
TRBJ2-3,TRBD2,NA,TRBV10-1,CASPWGRGRKIDTQYF,TGCGCCAGCCCTTGGGGTCGCGGGAGAAAAATAGATACGCAGTATTTT
TRBJ2-1,NA,NA,TRBV2,CASGAYNEQFF,TGTGCCTCGGGGGCCTACAATGAGCAGTTCTTC
TRBJ2-2,NA,NA,TRBV6-6,CASRRDTNTGELFF,TGTGCCAGCAGAAGGGACACCAACACCGGGGAGCTGTTTTTT
TRBJ2-3,TRBD2,NA,TRBV9,CASSVATREGGNEDTQYF,TGTGCCAGCAGCGTAGCTACGCGGGAGGGCGGAAATGAAGATACGCAGTATTTT
TRBJ2-3,TRBD2,NA,TRBV7-2,CASSFGLAGGSRTDTQYF,TGTGCCAGCAGCTTTGGACTAGCGGGAGGTAGTCGGACAGATACGCAGTATTTT
TRBJ2-4,NA,NA,TRBV19,CASSIGSLAKNIQYF,TGTGCCAGTAGTATCGGGTCTCTAGCCAAAAACATTCAGTACTTC
TRBJ2-3,NA,NA,TRBV5-5,CASSLGAGVGTDTQYF,TGTGCCAGCAGCTTGGGGGCAGGGGTAGGGACAGATACGCAGTATTTT
TRBJ2-7,NA,NA,TRBV29-1,CSVAEGTSTYEQYF,TGCAGCGTTGCCGAGGGGACATCGACCTACGAGCAGTACTTC
TRBJ1-5,NA,NA,TRBV28,CACSQSGGGGNQPQHF,TGTGCCTGCAGTCAATCCGGGGGAGGGGGCAATCAGCCCCAGCATTTT
TRBJ1-1,NA,NA,TRBV9,CASSGLIPMNTEAFF,TGTGCCAGCAGCGGCCTGATCCCTATGAACACTGAAGCTTTCTTT
TRBJ2-1,TRBD1,few,TRBV6-1,CASSDTGTGSFVLDNEQFF,TGTGCCAGCAGTGATACCGGGACAGGGTCTTTCGTTCTTGACAATGAGCAGTTCTTC
TRBJ1-1,TRBD1,few,TRBV6-1,CASKDRAFGDAFF,TGTGCCAGCAAGGACAGGGCTTTTGGGGATGCTTTCTTT
TRBJ2-7,NA,NA,TRBV7-2,CASSLNPTAPKGQYF,TGTGCCAGCAGCTTAAACCCGACAGCCCCTAAGGGGCAGTACTTC
TRBJ2-2,NA,NA,TRBV5-1,CASSLPPGGTGELFF,TGCGCCAGCAGCCTACCCCCCGGCGGAACCGGGGAGCTGTTTTTT
TRBJ2-2,NA,NA,TRBV19,CASSIGRVGGVDTGELFF,TGTGCCAGTAGTATCGGCAGGGTAGGGGGAGTGGACACCGGGGAGCTGTTTTTT